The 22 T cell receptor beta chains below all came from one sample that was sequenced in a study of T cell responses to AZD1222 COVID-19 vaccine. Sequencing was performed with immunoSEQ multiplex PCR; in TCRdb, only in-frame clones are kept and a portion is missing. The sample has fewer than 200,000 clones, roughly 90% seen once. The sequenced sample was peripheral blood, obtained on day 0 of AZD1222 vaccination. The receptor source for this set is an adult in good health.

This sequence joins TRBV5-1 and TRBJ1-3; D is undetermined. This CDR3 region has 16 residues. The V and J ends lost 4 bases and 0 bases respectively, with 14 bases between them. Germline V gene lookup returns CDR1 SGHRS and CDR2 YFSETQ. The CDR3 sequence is CASSDGRIPSGNTIYF. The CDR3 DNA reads TGCGCCAGCAGCGACGGACGCATACCCTCTGGAAACACCATATATTTT.

The CDR3 reads CASSFSGMSSYEQYF. CDR3 sequence (DNA): TGTGCCAGCAGTTTCAGCGGGATGTCCTCCTACGAGCAGTACTTC. The chain uses TRBV13 and TRBJ2-7; 7 bases agree with TRBD2. This CDR3 comprises 15 residues. With V trimmed by 6 bases and J by 0 bases, 8 bases remained unmatched. Germline lookup yields CDR1 PRHDT and CDR2 FYEKMQ (reference sequence). Full variable domain (remainder filled in from reference TRBV13 and TRBJ2-7): AAGVIQSPRHLIKEKRETATLKCYPIPRHDTVYWYQQGPGQDPQFLISFYEKMQSDKGSIPDRFSAQQFSDYHSELNMSSLELGDSALYFCASSFSGMSSYEQYFGPGTRLTVT.

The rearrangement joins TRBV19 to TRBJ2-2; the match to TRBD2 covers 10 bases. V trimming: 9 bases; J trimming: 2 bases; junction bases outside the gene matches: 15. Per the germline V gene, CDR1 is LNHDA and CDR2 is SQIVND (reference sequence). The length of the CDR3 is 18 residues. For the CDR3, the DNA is TGTGCCAGACCCCACCGACCAGCGGGAGGGTCCAACACCGGGGAGCTGTTTTTT. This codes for CARPHRPAGGSNTGELFF.

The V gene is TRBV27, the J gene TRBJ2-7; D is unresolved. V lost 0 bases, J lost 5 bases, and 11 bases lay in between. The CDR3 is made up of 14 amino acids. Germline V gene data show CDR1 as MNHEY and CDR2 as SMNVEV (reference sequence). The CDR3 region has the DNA TGTGCCAGCAGTTTATCGTTGCGGAGCCACGAGCAGTACTTC. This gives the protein CASSLSLRSHEQYF.

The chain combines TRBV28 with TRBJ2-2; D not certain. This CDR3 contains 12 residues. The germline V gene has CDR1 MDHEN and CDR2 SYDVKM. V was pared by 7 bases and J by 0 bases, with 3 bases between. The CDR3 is CASTTNTGELFF. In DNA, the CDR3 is TGTGCCAGCACCACGAACACCGGGGAGCTGTTTTTT.

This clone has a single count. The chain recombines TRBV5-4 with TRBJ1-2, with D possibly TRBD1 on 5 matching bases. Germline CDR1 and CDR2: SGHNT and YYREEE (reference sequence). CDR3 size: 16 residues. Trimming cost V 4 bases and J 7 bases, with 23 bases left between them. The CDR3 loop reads CASSPRLEGIERGYTF. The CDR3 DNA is TGTGCCAGCAGCCCCAGGTTGGAGGGGATCGAGCGTGGCTACACCTTC.

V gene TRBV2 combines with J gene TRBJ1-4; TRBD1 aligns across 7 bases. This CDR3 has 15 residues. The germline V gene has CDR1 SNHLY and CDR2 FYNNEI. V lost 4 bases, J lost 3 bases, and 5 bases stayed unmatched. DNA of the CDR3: TGTGCCAGCAGTGTCCCTGGGACAGCTAATGAAAAACTGTTTTTT. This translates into CASSVPGTANEKLFF.

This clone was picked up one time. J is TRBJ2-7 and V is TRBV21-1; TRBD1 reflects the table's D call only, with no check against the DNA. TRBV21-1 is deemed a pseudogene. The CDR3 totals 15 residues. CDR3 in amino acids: CASRGGTGSSYEQYF. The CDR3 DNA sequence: TGTGCCAGCAGAGGAGGAACAGGGAGCTCCTACGAGCAGTACTTC.

For the CDR3, the DNA is TGTGCCAGCAGCGCATCCTCCAAGGGCCCTAGGGGAGCTTTCTTT. Protein product: CASSASSKGPRGAFF. The J gene is TRBJ1-1, the V gene TRBV9, with a weak D call TRBD1 (5 bases). In germline, CDR1 is SGDLS, CDR2 YYNGEE. CDR3 length: 15 residues. V shed 3 bases and J shed 10 bases, with 22 bases lying between them.

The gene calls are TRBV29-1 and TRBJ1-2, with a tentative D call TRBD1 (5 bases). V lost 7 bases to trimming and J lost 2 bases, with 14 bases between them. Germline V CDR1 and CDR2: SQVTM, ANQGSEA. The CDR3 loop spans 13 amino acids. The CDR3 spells CSALRDDNYGYTF. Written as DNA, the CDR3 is TGCAGCGCCCTCCGGGACGACAACTATGGCTACACCTTC.

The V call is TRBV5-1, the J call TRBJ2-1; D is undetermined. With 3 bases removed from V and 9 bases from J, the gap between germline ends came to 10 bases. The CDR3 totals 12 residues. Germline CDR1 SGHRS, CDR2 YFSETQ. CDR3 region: CASSWDSAEQFF. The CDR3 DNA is TGCGCCAGCAGCTGGGATTCCGCTGAGCAGTTCTTC.

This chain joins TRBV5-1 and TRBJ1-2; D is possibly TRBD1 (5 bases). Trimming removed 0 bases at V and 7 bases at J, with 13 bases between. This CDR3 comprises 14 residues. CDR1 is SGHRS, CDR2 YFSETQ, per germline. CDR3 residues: CASSLDGQVAGYTF. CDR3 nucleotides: TGCGCCAGCAGCTTGGACGGACAAGTGGCTGGCTACACCTTC.

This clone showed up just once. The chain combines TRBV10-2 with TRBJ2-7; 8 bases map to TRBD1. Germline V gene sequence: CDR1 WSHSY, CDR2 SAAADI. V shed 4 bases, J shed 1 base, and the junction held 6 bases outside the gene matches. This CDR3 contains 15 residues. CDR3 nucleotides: TGCGCCAGCAGTGGCGGACAGGGCTCTTCCTACGAGCAGTACTTC. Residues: CASSGGQGSSYEQYF.

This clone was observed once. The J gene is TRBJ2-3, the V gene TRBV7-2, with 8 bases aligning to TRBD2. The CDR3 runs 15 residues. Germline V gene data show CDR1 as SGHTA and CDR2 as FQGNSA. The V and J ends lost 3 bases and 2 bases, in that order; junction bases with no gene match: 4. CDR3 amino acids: CASSFTSGPTDTQYF. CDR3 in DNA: TGTGCCAGCAGCTTCACTAGCGGACCCACAGATACGCAGTATTTT.

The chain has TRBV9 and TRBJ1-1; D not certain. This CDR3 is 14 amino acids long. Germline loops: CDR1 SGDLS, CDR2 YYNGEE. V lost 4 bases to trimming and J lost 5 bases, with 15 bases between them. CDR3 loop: CASSPATRRTEAFF. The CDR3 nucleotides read TGTGCCAGCAGCCCCGCCACTCGAAGGACTGAAGCTTTCTTT.

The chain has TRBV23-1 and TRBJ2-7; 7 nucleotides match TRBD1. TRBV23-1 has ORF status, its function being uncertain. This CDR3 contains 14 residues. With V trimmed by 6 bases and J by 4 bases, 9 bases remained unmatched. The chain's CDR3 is CASRMTGSRYEQYF. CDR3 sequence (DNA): TGCGCCAGCAGGATGACAGGGTCGAGGTACGAGCAGTACTTC.

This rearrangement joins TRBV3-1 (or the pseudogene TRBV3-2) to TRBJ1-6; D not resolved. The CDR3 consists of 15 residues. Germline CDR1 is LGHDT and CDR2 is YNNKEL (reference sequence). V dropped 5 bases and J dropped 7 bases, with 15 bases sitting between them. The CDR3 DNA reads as TGTGCCAGCAGCTCCCGGACTTGGGGAAATTCACCCCTCCACTTT. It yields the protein CASSSRTWGNSPLHF.

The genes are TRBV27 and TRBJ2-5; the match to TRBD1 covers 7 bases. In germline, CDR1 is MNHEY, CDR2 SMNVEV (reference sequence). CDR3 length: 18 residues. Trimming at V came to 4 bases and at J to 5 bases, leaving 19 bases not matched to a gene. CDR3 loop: CASSSNLQGLFSWETQYF. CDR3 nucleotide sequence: TGTGCCAGCAGTTCGAACCTACAGGGGCTCTTCTCTTGGGAGACCCAGTACTTC.

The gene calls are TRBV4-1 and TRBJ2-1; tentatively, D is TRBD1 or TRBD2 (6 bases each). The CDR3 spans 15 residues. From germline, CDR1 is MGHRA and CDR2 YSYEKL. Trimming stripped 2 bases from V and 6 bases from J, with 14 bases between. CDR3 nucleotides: TGCGCCAGCAGCCAAAGGGGGGACTGGGGCAATGAGCAGTTCTTC. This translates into CASSQRGDWGNEQFF.

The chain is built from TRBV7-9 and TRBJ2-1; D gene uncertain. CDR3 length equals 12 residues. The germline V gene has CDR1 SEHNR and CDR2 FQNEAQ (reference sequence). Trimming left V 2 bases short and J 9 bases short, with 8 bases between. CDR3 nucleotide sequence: TGTGCCAGCAGCTTAATCGGCCCTGAGCAGTTCTTC. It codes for CASSLIGPEQFF. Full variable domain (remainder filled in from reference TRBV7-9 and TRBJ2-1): DTGVSQNPRHKITKRGQNVTFRCDPISEHNRLYWYRQTLGQGPEFLTYFQNEAQLEKSRLLSDRFSAERPKGSFSTLEIQRTEQGDSAMYLCASSLIGPEQFFGPGTRLTVL.

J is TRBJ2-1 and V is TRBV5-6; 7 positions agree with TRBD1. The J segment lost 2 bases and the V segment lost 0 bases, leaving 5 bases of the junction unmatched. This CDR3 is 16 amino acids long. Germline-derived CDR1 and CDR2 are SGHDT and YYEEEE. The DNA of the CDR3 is TGTGCCAGCAGCTTGGCCGGGCAGGGGGCCTACAATGAGCAGTTCTTC. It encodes CASSLAGQGAYNEQFF.

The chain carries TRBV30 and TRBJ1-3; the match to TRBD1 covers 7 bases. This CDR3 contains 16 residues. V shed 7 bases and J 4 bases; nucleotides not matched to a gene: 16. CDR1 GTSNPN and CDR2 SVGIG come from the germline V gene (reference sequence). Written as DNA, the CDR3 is TGTGCCTCCCACTCCTCCCCGACAGGGTACGGAAACACCATATATTTT. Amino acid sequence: CASHSSPTGYGNTIYF.